The rows below give T cell receptor beta chains drawn from one sample of a study of shared clonotypes between healthy human individuals. Clones were sequenced by immunoSEQ multiplex PCR, and TCRdb holds only the in-frame ones, with some missing. The sample lists some 2,500,000 clones, roughly 92% occurring once. What was sequenced was naive CD4+ T cells from PBMCs. All receptors come from a man aged 18-30 years in good health. Some clones in this sample may be carry-over from other donors' samples. Both conserved end residues are part of each CDR3. A D gene is named only where the DNA matches it firmly. Size is omitted from some rows. Given values are once, few, many or a class for expanded clones.

CDR3 DNA,CDR3 protein,D gene,V gene,clone size,J gene
TGTGCCATCAGTGGGGCGGGTAGACAAGAGACCCAGTACTTC,CAISGAGRQETQYF,.,TRBV10-3,.,TRBJ2-5
TGCGCCAGCAGCCGTACCGGGACTTCTCAAGAGACCCAGTACTTC,CASSRTGTSQETQYF,.,TRBV5-1,.,TRBJ2-5
TGTGCCAGCAAATCGACCTGGCGAGGGACTGAAGCTTTCTTT,CASKSTWRGTEAFF,.,TRBV6-1,few,TRBJ1-1
TGTGCCAGCACGGCGGGGAGGGAAAAACTGTTTTTT,CASTAGREKLFF,.,TRBV6-1,.,TRBJ1-4
TGTGCCAGCAGGTCTAGGGTAGGGACCGGGGAGCTGTTTTTT,CASRSRVGTGELFF,.,TRBV2,.,TRBJ2-2
TGTGCCAGCTCACCATCCAGCGGGAGTGAGACCCAGTACTTC,CASSPSSGSETQYF,TRBD2,TRBV18,.,TRBJ2-5
TGCGCCAGCAGCAGGTTACCGGACAGGGGGTTCCCAGATACGCAGTATTTT,CASSRLPDRGFPDTQYF,TRBD1,TRBV5-1,.,TRBJ2-3
TGTGCCAGCAGCCCCGGGACTAGCGTTGTGTACGAGCAGTACTTC,CASSPGTSVVYEQYF,TRBD2,TRBV6-6,.,TRBJ2-7
TGCAGCGTCGCAGGGGATTCTAACTATGGCTACACCTTC,CSVAGDSNYGYTF,.,TRBV29-1,.,TRBJ1-2
TGCGCCAGCAGGCCTTCTCCAGGAGAAGGCTACACCTTC,CASRPSPGEGYTF,.,TRBV4-1,.,TRBJ1-2
TGTGCCAGCAGCCTCAGGACACCGAACACTGAAGCTTTCTTT,CASSLRTPNTEAFF,.,TRBV2,.,TRBJ1-1
TGTGCCTGGAACCCCGGGAGCCAAGATACGCAGTATTTT,CAWNPGSQDTQYF,.,TRBV30,.,TRBJ2-3
TGTGCCAGCAGTGAAGGGCGGTTTACCTACGAGCAGTACTTC,CASSEGRFTYEQYF,.,TRBV2,few,TRBJ2-7
TGTGCCAGCAGCTATCTAGCGGGAGGTAATGAATTCTACGAGCAGTACTTC,CASSYLAGGNEFYEQYF,TRBD2,TRBV7-6,.,TRBJ2-7
TGTGCCAGCAGCGGCGGACCTCCCGGGGCTTACAATGAGCAGTTCTTC,CASSGGPPGAYNEQFF,.,TRBV9,.,TRBJ2-1
TGTGCCAGCAGTCAAAACTCTGGAAACACCATATATTTT,CASSQNSGNTIYF,.,TRBV27,.,TRBJ1-3
TGTGCCAGCTCACCGGTCGGGACACGACTGCAGCCCCAGCATTTT,CASSPVGTRLQPQHF,.,TRBV18,.,TRBJ1-5
TGTGCCAGCAGCTTGGGACAGCTGGCAGATACGCAGTATTTT,CASSLGQLADTQYF,.,TRBV5-5,.,TRBJ2-3
TGCAGCGTTGAAAGGGACAACGCTAACTATGGCTACACCTTC,CSVERDNANYGYTF,.,TRBV29-1,once,TRBJ1-2
TGTGCCAGCAGTTTACTAACAGGGAACTATGGCTACACCTTC,CASSLLTGNYGYTF,.,TRBV28,.,TRBJ1-2
TGTGCCAGCAGCCCTAGACTAGCGGTGGCCTACAATGAGCAGTTCTTC,CASSPRLAVAYNEQFF,TRBD2,TRBV5-4,.,TRBJ2-1
TGTGCCAGCTCACCTCCCCGGGGGACAGGGAGGGTGAACACTGAAGCTTTCTTT,CASSPPRGTGRVNTEAFF,TRBD1,TRBV18,.,TRBJ1-1
TGTGCCAGCAGCTTCTTCCGGACAGGGCCCGAGACCCAGTACTTC,CASSFFRTGPETQYF,TRBD1,TRBV7-9,.,TRBJ2-5
TGTGCCAGCAGGAGACAGGGGAGGACTAATGAAAAACTGTTTTTT,CASRRQGRTNEKLFF,TRBD1,TRBV27,.,TRBJ1-4
TGCGCCAGCAGCTTGCAATCAGGGGTCGAGCAGTACTTC,CASSLQSGVEQYF,.,TRBV5-1,.,TRBJ2-7
TGTGCCAGCAGCTTGGCCCAAACAGGAGCAACTAATGAAAAACTGTTTTTT,CASSLAQTGATNEKLFF,.,TRBV7-6,.,TRBJ1-4
TGTGCCAGCTCCCCGCCGGGACGTACTAATGAAAAACTGTTTTTT,CASSPPGRTNEKLFF,.,TRBV18,once,TRBJ1-4
TGTGCCAGCAGCGACTACAGGGGCTCTGGAAACACCATATATTTT,CASSDYRGSGNTIYF,TRBD1,TRBV2,.,TRBJ1-3
TGTGCCAGCAGTTCCCCGGGACAGGGCGGAGGAGAAAAACTGTTTTTT,CASSSPGQGGGEKLFF,TRBD1,TRBV28,.,TRBJ1-4
TGCGCCAGCAGCCGGGGGCTAGCGGGAGAATTTGAGCAGTTCTTC,CASSRGLAGEFEQFF,TRBD2,TRBV5-1,once,TRBJ2-1
TGCAGCGCCAGCACAGCAACAACGAACACCGGGGAGCTGTTTTTT,CSASTATTNTGELFF,.,TRBV29-1,.,TRBJ2-2
TGTGCCACCAGCTCCACAGTCAACTACGAGCAGTACTTC,CATSSTVNYEQYF,.,TRBV15,.,TRBJ2-7
TGTGCCAGTAGTATTGTACGGACTGATAGCAATCAGCCCCAGCATTTT,CASSIVRTDSNQPQHF,.,TRBV19,.,TRBJ1-5
TGTGCCAGCAGCCCCAGGGCGGGGCGGGATGATACGCAGTATTTT,CASSPRAGRDDTQYF,.,TRBV9,.,TRBJ2-3
TGCAGCGTTGTTTGGCGGGAGCTGTCTCGGGGAAATGAGCAGTTCTTC,CSVVWRELSRGNEQFF,TRBD2,TRBV29-1,.,TRBJ2-1
TGTGCCAGCAATAAGGGGAGTGGCCCGAACACCGGGGAGCTGTTTTTT,CASNKGSGPNTGELFF,.,TRBV6-6,.,TRBJ2-2
TGTGCCATCAGTGCGGACCGGAGCACAGATACGCAGTATTTT,CAISADRSTDTQYF,.,TRBV10-3,.,TRBJ2-3
TGTGCCAGCAGTCCGGGACAGGGCAATCAGCCCCAGCATTTT,CASSPGQGNQPQHF,TRBD1,TRBV28,.,TRBJ1-5
TGTGCCAGCAGCGTAAGAGGGGATAGCTCTGGAAACACCATATATTTT,CASSVRGDSSGNTIYF,.,TRBV9,.,TRBJ1-3
TGTGCCAGCAGCGGAGGATCCTGGGAGGGCACTGAAGCTTTCTTT,CASSGGSWEGTEAFF,.,TRBV2,.,TRBJ1-1
TGTGCCAGCAGCTTAATAGGTCTGGGAGGGGCCGAGACCCAGTACTTC,CASSLIGLGGAETQYF,TRBD2,TRBV7-6,.,TRBJ2-5
TGTGCCAGCAGCCCGATGGATGAGCAGTTCTTC,CASSPMDEQFF,.,TRBV9,.,TRBJ2-1
TGCGCCAGCAGTGAGTCACGGATTGGCGCAGATACGCAGTATTTT,CASSESRIGADTQYF,.,TRBV10-1,.,TRBJ2-3
TGCGCCAGCAGCCAAGTCTCCGGGGGGCCGGGTGGCTACACCTTC,CASSQVSGGPGGYTF,.,TRBV4-3,.,TRBJ1-2
TGTGCCAGCAGTTCCCGCCGCAGCGGGAGAAGGTACAATGAGCAGTTCTTC,CASSSRRSGRRYNEQFF,TRBD2,TRBV28,.,TRBJ2-1
TGTGCCAGCAGCCCCGCGGGCCTAAACACAGATACGCAGTATTTT,CASSPAGLNTDTQYF,.,TRBV28,once,TRBJ2-3
TGTGCCATCAAGGCTAGCGGGTCTTACAATGAGCAGTTCTTC,CAIKASGSYNEQFF,TRBD2,TRBV10-3,.,TRBJ2-1
TGCGCCAGCAGCCGGGGGGCCTTAAGGGAGACCCAGTACTTC,CASSRGALRETQYF,.,TRBV5-1,once,TRBJ2-5
TGCGCCAGCAGTGAGTCCGCAAGGACAGGGAACATTCAGTACTTC,CASSESARTGNIQYF,TRBD1,TRBV10-2,.,TRBJ2-4
TGTGCCAGCAGTTTAGCCGGGACAAGGGATGACTACACCTTC,CASSLAGTRDDYTF,.,TRBV28,.,TRBJ1-2
TGTGCCACCGACGTAAGCGGGAGCTCTGGAAACACCATATATTTT,CATDVSGSSGNTIYF,.,TRBV19,.,TRBJ1-3
TGTGCCAGCAGTTCCCCCCGAGCGGGAGACGAGACCCAGTACTTC,CASSSPRAGDETQYF,TRBD2,TRBV28,.,TRBJ2-5
TGCAGCGTTCAAACCGGTGCTGGGGGTAGGGCTTTCTTT,CSVQTGAGGRAFF,.,TRBV29-1,.,TRBJ1-1
TGTGCCAGCAGCTTGGGGGTTTACGAGCAGTACTTC,CASSLGVYEQYF,.,TRBV5-5,few,TRBJ2-7
TGTGCCAGCTCACCAAAGCAGTGGCAAGGGACTAATGAAAAACTGTTTTTT,CASSPKQWQGTNEKLFF,.,TRBV18,.,TRBJ1-4
TGTGCCAGCAGTCCCCTCGGGGGCCTTAATCAGCCCCAGCATTTT,CASSPLGGLNQPQHF,.,TRBV6-5,.,TRBJ1-5
TGTGCCAGCAGTTCGTTCTCCGTTACTACCGGGACAGGGAACACAGATACGCAGTATTTT,CASSSFSVTTGTGNTDTQYF,TRBD1,TRBV27,.,TRBJ2-3
TGTGCCAGCAGCCCGGGGGGACAGGGGAAGTTCAACGAGCAGTACTTC,CASSPGGQGKFNEQYF,TRBD1,TRBV5-6,.,TRBJ2-7
TGTGCCTGTCATTGGGGGGATACGCAGTATTTT,CACHWGDTQYF,.,TRBV30,.,TRBJ2-3